This T cell receptor beta chain was recorded in a study of cytomegalovirus exposure and HLA in healthy donors. The study drew the donors from its approximately 110-subject validation cohort, separate from the approximately 670-subject first cohort. Overall study findings and caveats: Many donors shared some public TCRs, even though most TCR sequences were rare. TCR beta chains numbering approximately 150 were designated cytomegalovirus-associated. Subsequent analysis revealed that first-cohort TCR clusters tended to co-occur in the approximately 120 validation repertoires.

The assay was immunoSEQ multiplex PCR, and TCRdb's table has in-frame clones only and misses some. There are under 300,000 clones in the sample; around 88% occur only once, and around 1.2% lies in the top ten. As regards this clone: The antigen remains unidentified.

V lost 3 bases and J lost 1; bases outside the gene matches: 16. CDR3 length: 20 amino acids. Germline CDR1 MDHEN, CDR2 SYDVKM. The sequence came from a woman aged 25 to 45 in good health and CMV-seropositive. The sample consisted of PBMCs. The rearrangement uses TRBV28 and TRBJ2-1; 9 nucleotides agree with TRBD2. CDR3 amino acids: CASSFLVEREAALSYNEQFF. CDR3 in DNA: TGTGCCAGCAGTTTTTTGGTTGAGCGGGAGGCCGCCCTTTCCTACAATGAGCAGTTCTTC.